This T cell receptor (beta chain) originates from a study of cytomegalovirus exposure and HLA in healthy donors. The wider study: Per a later analysis, the approximately 600 first-cohort and some 110 validation repertoires shared one platform. Study-level findings and limits: The study recorded 150 to 200 TCR beta chains that were cytomegalovirus-associated. Across donors, most TCRs were seen rarely, yet some public ones were widespread.

This CDR3 spans 16 amino acids. J was trimmed by 0 bases and V by 2 bases; bases with no gene match: 6. Germline V CDR1 and CDR2: SGHNT, YYREEE (reference sequence). TCRdb keeps only in-frame clones here, not all; method: immunoSEQ multiplex PCR. The sample has approximately 110,000 clones; more than 85% are singletons. Regarding this clone: Its cognate antigen is unknown.

This TCR was sampled from a woman under 30 in good health and CMV-seropositive. The V call is TRBV5-4, the J call TRBJ2-3; 7 bases match TRBD1. The sequencing input was PBMCs. The DNA for the CDR3 is TGTGCCAGCAGCTTAGGACAGGCCCGCAGCACAGATACGCAGTATTTT. Encoded protein: CASSLGQARSTDTQYF.